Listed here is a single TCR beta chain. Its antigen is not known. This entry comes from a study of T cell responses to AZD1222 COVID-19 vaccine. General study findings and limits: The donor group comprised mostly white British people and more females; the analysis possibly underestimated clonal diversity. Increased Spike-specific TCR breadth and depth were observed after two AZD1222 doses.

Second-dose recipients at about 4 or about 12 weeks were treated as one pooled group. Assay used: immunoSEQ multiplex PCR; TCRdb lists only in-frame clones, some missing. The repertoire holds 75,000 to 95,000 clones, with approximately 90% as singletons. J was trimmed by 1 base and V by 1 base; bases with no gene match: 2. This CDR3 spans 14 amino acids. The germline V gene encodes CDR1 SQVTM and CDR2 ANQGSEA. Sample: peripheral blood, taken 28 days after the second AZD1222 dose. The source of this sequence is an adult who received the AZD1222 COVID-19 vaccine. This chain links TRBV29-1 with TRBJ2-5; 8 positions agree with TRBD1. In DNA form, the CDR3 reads TGCAGCGTTGAAGTAGGGACAGGCCAAGAGACCCAGTACTTC. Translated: CSVEVGTGQETQYF.